Below, 18 T cell receptor beta chains from the same sample are listed, as sequenced in a study of T cells after yellow fever vaccination. TCRdb passed the 5' RACE reads through MiXCR, listing each CDR3 protein once. Here the sample spans under 250,000 distinct CDR3 sequences, under 3.5% being singletons. Here the sequenced sample was CD4+ T cells sorted from PBMCs, taken 10 days after the yellow fever booster vaccination. The source is a man between 18 and 29 years old who received the YFV17D yellow fever vaccine.

The chain employs TRBV6-2 or TRBV6-3 and TRBJ2-1, with D unclear. V lost 5 bases and J lost 0, with 11 bases in between. The length of the CDR3 is 15 residues. Germline V lookup: CDR1 MNHEY, CDR2 SVGEGT. The CDR3 is CASSQNPSSYNEQFF. The CDR3 coding sequence is TGTGCCAGCAGTCAGAATCCCAGCTCCTACAATGAGCAGTTCTTC.

The V call is TRBV20-1, the J call TRBJ2-7; 7 nucleotides line up with TRBD1. Germline V CDR1 and CDR2: DFQATT, SNEGSKA (reference sequence). This CDR3 is 14 amino acids long. Trimming took 3 bases from V and 1 from J; bases not matched to a gene: 6. The CDR3 protein is CSARGSRGSYEQYV. In DNA, the CDR3 is TGCAGTGCTAGGGGGAGCAGGGGGTCCTACGAGCAGTACGTC.

This clonotype was seen many times. This chain uses TRBV12-3 or TRBV12-4 with TRBJ2-1, with a weak D call TRBD1 (6 bases). Trimming pared 8 bases from V and 8 bases from J, leaving 13 bases between. The CDR3 has 12 amino acids. The CDR3 region is CASQGTRYEQFF. For the CDR3, the DNA is TGTGCCAGCCAGGGGACCCGGTATGAGCAGTTCTTC.

This clonotype was detected ten times or more. The V call is TRBV4-3, the J call TRBJ1-6; 7 bases fit TRBD1. Germline assignment: CDR1 LGHNA and CDR2 YSLEER. The trim removed 0 bases at V and 5 bases at J, leaving 13 bases unmatched. The CDR3 covers 19 residues. CDR3 region: CASSQDHVRGRADNSPLHF. The CDR3 DNA reads TGCGCCAGCAGCCAAGATCACGTCAGGGGGAGGGCTGATAATTCACCCCTCCACTTT.

This clonotype was detected ten times or more. CDR3 DNA: TGTGCCATCAGTGACCGTGGCGGGAGCTCCTACAATGAGCAGTTCTTC. Translating it yields CAISDRGGSSYNEQFF. The rearrangement joins TRBV10-3 to TRBJ2-1, with TRBD2 matching 7 bases. Trimming took 3 bases from V and 0 from J; bases not matched to a gene: 5. The CDR3 contains 16 residues. Germline values: CDR1 ENHRY, CDR2 SYGVKD.

This clonotype has only a few counts. The chain has TRBV10-3 and TRBJ1-2; D remains unclear. V dropped 3 bases and J dropped 10 bases, with 9 bases sitting between them. The germline gives CDR1 ENHRY, CDR2 SYGVKD. The CDR3 is made up of 11 amino acids. The CDR3 DNA reads TGTGCCATCAGTGACCAAATGGACTACACCTTC. Its protein is CAISDQMDYTF.

At least ten counts were recorded for this clonotype. The V gene is TRBV28, the J gene TRBJ1-1, with TRBD1 matching 9 bases. CDR3 length: 13 amino acids. V lost 4 bases and J lost 7; bases outside the gene matches: 4. The germline gives CDR1 MDHEN, CDR2 SYDVKM. This chain's CDR3 is CASSSGQGHEAFF. CDR3 in DNA: TGTGCCAGCAGTTCGGGACAGGGACATGAAGCTTTCTTT.

This clonotype was found a few times. J is TRBJ2-1 and V is TRBV3-1; the match to TRBD1 covers 7 bases. Per the germline V gene, CDR1 is LGHDT and CDR2 is YNNKEL (reference sequence). V was clipped by 4 bases and J by 5 bases; unmatched bases: 8. The length of the CDR3 is 15 residues. The CDR3 nucleotides read TGTGCCAGCAGCCCCGGGACAGCACCCGACAATGAGCAGTTCTTC. It specifies CASSPGTAPDNEQFF.

This clonotype was seen at least ten times. The V and J genes are TRBV12-3 or TRBV12-4 and TRBJ1-5, with D unclear. V shed 7 bases and J shed 0 bases, with 19 bases lying between them. CDR3 size: 17 residues. As DNA, the CDR3 is TGTGCCAGCAAATCGGGCGGACGGGAGTATAGCAATCAGCCCCAGCATTTT. Its translation: CASKSGGREYSNQPQHF.

The rearrangement links TRBV5-4 to TRBJ2-1, with D possibly being TRBD2 (6 bases). V lost 5 bases and J lost 3, with 12 bases in between. CDR1 is SGHNT, CDR2 YYREEE, per germline (reference sequence). The CDR3 extends over 14 amino acids. The CDR3 coding sequence is TGTGCCAGCAGTACTGGAGGGGACTACAATGAGCAGTTCTTC. This encodes CASSTGGDYNEQFF.

The J gene is TRBJ1-5, the V gene TRBV12-3 or TRBV12-4; the D gene is possibly TRBD1 (5 bases). The CDR3 covers 16 residues. V lost 1 base, J lost 10 bases, and 20 bases lay in between. CDR3 nucleotide sequence: TGTGCCAGCAGTTTAGGGGGATCGGGGACTCCCACCCCCCAGCATTTT. As protein: CASSLGGSGTPTPQHF.

The chain uses TRBV18 and TRBJ1-4; tentative D call: TRBD1 (6 bases). The CDR3 is made up of 13 amino acids. The germline V and J ends were trimmed by 6 bases and 12 bases, with 17 bases remaining between them. Germline loops: CDR1 KGHSH, CDR2 LQKENI. The CDR3 sequence: CASSNGGLEELFF. For the CDR3, the DNA is TGTGCCAGCTCCAACGGGGGCCTCGAGGAACTGTTTTTT.

This clonotype was recorded a few times. V gene TRBV7-2 combines with J gene TRBJ2-1; the D call may be TRBD1 or TRBD2 (5 bases each). Germline CDR1 reads SGHTA; CDR2 reads FQGNSA. Trimming stripped 1 base from V and 2 bases from J, with 12 bases between. This CDR3 is 16 amino acids long. Written as DNA, the CDR3 is TGTGCCAGCAGCTTAGTTGGGACCGTAACCTACAATGAGCAGTTCTTC. This sequence encodes CASSLVGTVTYNEQFF.

The gene calls are TRBV7-9 and TRBJ2-5; 11 bases fit TRBD1. Germline loops: CDR1 SEHNR, CDR2 FQNEAQ (reference sequence). CDR3 size: 14 residues. Germline trimming cut 5 bases from V and 4 bases from J; bases unmatched to any gene: 3. CDR3 DNA: TGTGCCAGCAGCAAGGACAGGGGGCGAGAGACCCAGTACTTC. The encoded protein is CASSKDRGRETQYF. The full variable domain, its missing parts supplied by reference TRBV7-9 and TRBJ2-5, is DTGVSQNPRHKITKRGQNVTFRCDPISEHNRLYWYRQTLGQGPEFLTYFQNEAQLEKSRLLSDRFSAERPKGSFSTLEIQRTEQGDSAMYLCASSKDRGRETQYFGPGTRLLVL.

The gene calls are TRBV6-2 or TRBV6-3 and TRBJ2-7; D possibly uses TRBD1 or TRBD2 (5 bases each). This CDR3 spans 13 amino acids. Germline V CDR1 and CDR2: MNHEY, SVGEGT. V lost 7 bases and J lost 2, with 12 bases in between. CDR3 in amino acids: CASKRDEPYEQYV. CDR3 DNA: TGTGCCAGCAAAAGGGACGAACCCTACGAGCAGTACGTC.

V usage is TRBV7-2 and J usage is TRBJ2-7; D possibly matches TRBD1 or TRBD2 (5 bases each). The germline V and J ends were trimmed by 1 base and 4 bases, with 14 bases remaining between them. Germline CDR1 is SGHTA and CDR2 is FQGNSA. This CDR3 has 15 residues. Here the CDR3 reads CASSLVGQGEYEQYV. CDR3 bases: TGTGCCAGCAGCTTAGTAGGGCAGGGAGAGTACGAGCAGTACGTC.

This clonotype was seen a few times. The rearrangement links TRBV7-3 to TRBJ2-1; D tentatively fits TRBD1 or TRBD2 (5 bases each). The germline CDR1 and CDR2 sequences are SGHTA and FQGTGA. The CDR3 runs 17 residues. Trimming removed 2 bases from V and 6 bases from J, with 20 bases in between. The CDR3 nucleotides are TGTGCCAGCAGCTTAGGTTATAGAGGGGCTCAGACCAATGAGCAGTTCTTC. Amino acid sequence: CASSLGYRGAQTNEQFF.

This clonotype turned up a few times. The chain carries TRBV7-2 and TRBJ1-1, with D possibly TRBD1 on 5 matching bases. The ends were cut back, 5 bases at V and 2 bases at J, with 12 bases in the middle. Germline CDR1 SGHTA, CDR2 FQGNSA. This CDR3 region has 14 residues. The CDR3 nucleotides are TGTGCCAGCAGCCCATCAGGGATCAACACTGAAGCTTTCTTT. This codes for CASSPSGINTEAFF.